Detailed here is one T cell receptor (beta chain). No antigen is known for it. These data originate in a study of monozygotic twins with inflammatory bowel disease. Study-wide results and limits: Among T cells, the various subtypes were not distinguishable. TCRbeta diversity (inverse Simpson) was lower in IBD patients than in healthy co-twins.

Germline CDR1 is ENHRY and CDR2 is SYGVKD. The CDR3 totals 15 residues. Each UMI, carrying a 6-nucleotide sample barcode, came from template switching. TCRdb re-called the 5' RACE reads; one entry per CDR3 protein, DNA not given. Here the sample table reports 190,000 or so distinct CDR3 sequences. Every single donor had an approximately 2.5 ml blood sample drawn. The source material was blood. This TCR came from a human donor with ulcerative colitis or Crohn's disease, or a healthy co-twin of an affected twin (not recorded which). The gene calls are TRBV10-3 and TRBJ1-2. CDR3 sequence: CAISETAYPVYGYTF.